This T cell receptor beta chain was identified in a study of CD4 T cells in relation to SARS-CoV-2 and coronaviruses (dated by TCRdb to the early 2020s). Background for the entire study: The ViraFEST assay cultured PBMCs with antigen for 10 days, then sequenced TCR beta CDR3s to find antigen-specific clonal expansions. At the level of individual TCR clonotypes, the study evaluated whether memory CD4+ T cells crossreact between the spike proteins of SARS-CoV-2 and those of common cold coronaviruses. An HIV-1 Nef peptide pool or a culture without peptide was used as the negative reference condition. Patient-derived lymphoblastoid cell lines were used to map the HLA restriction of shared crossreactive spike epitopes. A different TCR-beta assay, based on Illumina, was used to sequence expansion assays from other donors in the study. The Adaptive Biotechnologies TCR-sequencing kit was used to sequence samples from three pre-COVID donors and the naive versus memory experiments, whereas other data were Illumina-based.

CD4+ T cells from unexposed donors were collected before the COVID-19 pandemic (2011-2018). After roughly 11 days of culture, CD4+ T cells were isolated with the EasySep CD4+ T cell isolation kit. As far as cell numbers permitted, CD4+ T cells from unexposed donors were tested for reactivity against SARS-CoV-2 S and N as well as four spike pools from common cold coronaviruses. Each well held 2 million or so PBMCs cultured in IMDM containing roughly 5.1% human AB serum and 10 IU/ml IL-2. Half of the culture medium was replaced with fresh IL-2-containing medium on days 3 and 7. In general, every peptide culture condition was set up in three replicate wells. The leukapheresis product used for the unexposed donors was purchased from a commercial source. Ficoll-Paque PLUS gradient centrifugation was used to isolate PBMCs from either whole blood or leukapheresis product. PBMCs were either cryopreserved at -140 degrees C or used fresh in the expansion assay. The QIAamp Micro DNA Kit was used to extract genomic DNA from the CD4+ T cells.

The library was made by the immunoSEQ multiplex PCR assay. Per the source publication's procedure: Preprocessing removed nonproductive sequences and CDR3s not starting with C, not ending with F or W, or shorter than 7 amino acids. Antigen-specific clonotypes were called with the MANAFEST web app, based on expansion relative to reference and other culture wells. A clone counted as positive if significantly expanded in 2 of 3 replicate wells versus the reference culture at FDR below 0.05. To be called positive, a clone also had to show significant expansion compared with every other tandem well and an odds ratio greater than 5. CDR3 homology was measured as pairwise Levenshtein distance, computed with the stringdist R package after trimming three terminal residues from each end. This is the immuneACCESS table as TCRdb keeps it, with only in-frame sequences that have V and J called. A part of the clones is gone; compared with another copy, unresolved V genes explain less than half, and the rest is unexplained. The V and J calls and the clone size are those of that table, but D and trimming were determined from the DNA. For this sample the table gives about 24,000 clones, of which about 75% were detected only once. The top ten hold over 10% of the sample.

Comments on this clone: Its antigen is not yet known. Per-nucleotide qualities are absent, and no much larger clonotype sits a single base away.

V is pruned by 2 bases and J by 1 base, leaving 7 bases of the junction without a gene match. Including cysteine and phenylalanine, the CDR3 has 18 amino acids. Only the CDR3 DNA is retained, 54 bases long and in frame from the first base. From the germline V gene, CDR1 is MNHEY and CDR2 is SVGEGT. The research as a whole found: The study was constrained by small numbers of patients and of tested TCRs. Memory CD4+ clonotypes crossrecognizing SARS-CoV-2 and at least one common cold coronavirus spike were found in approximately 60% of donors. Significantly weaker SARS-CoV-2-driven expansion was shown by crossreactive clones than by monoreactive clones, consistent with antigenic imprinting. Crossreactivity analysis centred on spike protein, so crossreactivity against other viral proteins was not assessed. Because no donor provided both pre-pandemic and post-infection samples, tracing the source of pre-existing responses was limited.

The receptor was isolated from a human donor in good health. What was sequenced was CD4+ T cells from PBMCs, cultured in vitro. Rearrangement joined TRBV6-2 or TRBV6-3 to TRBJ2-3, with 12 central nucleotides matching TRBD2. The CDR3 protein: CASSYLLAGGIRTDTQYF. The sequence in DNA is TGTGCCAGCAGTTACCTGCTAGCGGGAGGGATTCGCACAGATACGCAGTATTTT.